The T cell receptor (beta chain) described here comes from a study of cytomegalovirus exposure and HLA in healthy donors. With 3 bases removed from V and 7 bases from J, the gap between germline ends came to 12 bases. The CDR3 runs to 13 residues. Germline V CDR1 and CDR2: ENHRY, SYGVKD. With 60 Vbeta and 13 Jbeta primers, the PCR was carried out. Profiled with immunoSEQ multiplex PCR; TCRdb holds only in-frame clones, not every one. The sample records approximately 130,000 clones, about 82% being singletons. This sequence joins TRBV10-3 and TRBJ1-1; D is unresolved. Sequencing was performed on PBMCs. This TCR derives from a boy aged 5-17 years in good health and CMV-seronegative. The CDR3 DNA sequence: TGTGCCATCAGTGAAAGTGAGAGGATTGAAGCTTTCTTT. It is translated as CAISESERIEAFF.